These T cell receptor beta chains were read from a single sample in a study of shared clonotypes between healthy human individuals. Measured with immunoSEQ multiplex PCR; TCRdb has only the in-frame clones, and not every one. This sample has about 510,000 clones, with almost 97% found just once. Sequences were obtained from naive CD4+ T cells sorted from blood. The receptors here all came from a woman aged 25-40 years in good health. Each CDR3 is given with its conserved first and last residue. The D gene is left open where the match is weak. Clone size appears in some rows only: once, few, many, or a class for an expanded clone.

TRBJ1-4 | TRBV6-1 | TRBD1 | - | CAAGTGGEKLFF | TGTGCCGCGGGGACAGGGGGGGAAAAACTGTTTTTT
TRBJ1-2 | TRBV7-9 | TRBD1 | few | CASSWDSGDGYTF | TGTGCCAGCAGCTGGGACAGTGGAGATGGCTACACCTTC
TRBJ2-3 | TRBV5-1 | - | - | CASSPSSDTDTQYF | TGCGCCAGCAGCCCTTCTAGCGACACAGATACGCAGTATTTT
TRBJ2-1 | TRBV6-5 | - | - | CASSQRSYNEQFF | TGTGCCAGCTCCCAACGGTCCTACAATGAGCAGTTCTTC
TRBJ2-5 | TRBV4-1 | TRBD2 | - | CASSRREQETQYF | TGCGCCAGCAGCCGGCGGGAGCAAGAGACCCAGTACTTC
TRBJ2-3 | TRBV28 | - | - | CASSPPLRYVLDTQYF | TGTGCCAGCAGTCCGCCTCTACGCTACGTATTGGATACGCAGTATTTT
TRBJ2-1 | TRBV9 | TRBD2 | - | CASSEGKVAGPSYNEQFF | TGTGCCAGCAGCGAGGGGAAGGTAGCGGGACCATCCTACAATGAGCAGTTCTTC
TRBJ1-3 | TRBV5-1 | TRBD1 | - | CASSTGAPSGNTIYF | TGCGCCAGCAGCACAGGGGCCCCCTCTGGAAACACCATATATTTT
TRBJ2-7 | TRBV28 | TRBD2 | - | CVSGTPYEQYF | TGTGTTAGCGGGACGCCCTACGAGCAGTACTTC
TRBJ1-1 | TRBV5-1 | - | once | CASSLEGGTEAFF | TGCGCCAGCAGCCTGGAGGGAGGCACTGAAGCTTTCTTT
TRBJ2-3 | TRBV2 | - | - | CASTLFYTDTQYF | TGTGCCAGCACTCTTTTCTACACAGATACGCAGTATTTT
TRBJ2-3 | TRBV19 | TRBD1 | - | CASSPAGTDPIGQYF | TGTGCCAGTAGTCCGGCCGGGACAGACCCAATCGGGCAGTATTTT
TRBJ1-1 | TRBV6-1 | TRBD1 | - | CASSSGGTEAFF | TGTGCCAGCAGTTCAGGGGGAACTGAAGCTTTCTTT
TRBJ2-7 | TRBV29-1 | - | - | CSVARGYEQYF | TGCAGCGTCGCTCGGGGCTACGAGCAGTACTTC
TRBJ1-6 | TRBV7-6 | - | - | CASSLEWNSPLHF | TGTGCCAGCAGCTTAGAATGGAATTCACCCCTCCACTTT
TRBJ1-1 | TRBV5-1 | - | - | CASSLEGGTEAFF | TGCGCCAGCAGCTTGGAGGGCGGCACTGAAGCTTTCTTT
TRBJ1-6 | TRBV4-2 | TRBD1 | - | CASRQTGVERSPLHF | TGTGCCAGCAGACAGACAGGGGTCGAACGTTCACCCCTCCACTTT
TRBJ1-3 | TRBV7-9 | - | - | CASSPTASSGNTIYF | TGTGCCAGCAGCCCGACTGCTAGCTCTGGAAACACCATATATTTT
TRBJ1-2 | TRBV7-9 | - | - | CASSSVGGRKGYTF | TGTGCCAGCAGCTCGGTTGGGGGTCGTAAGGGCTACACCTTC
TRBJ2-3 | TRBV12-5 | TRBD2 | - | CASGYSSSGSLTDTQYF | TGTGCTAGTGGTTATTCTTCTAGCGGGAGTCTCACAGATACGCAGTATTTT
TRBJ1-1 | TRBV5-6 | - | - | CASSLTPTGHTEAFF | TGTGCCAGCAGCTTAACGCCAACAGGGCACACTGAAGCTTTCTTT
TRBJ2-7 | TRBV28 | - | - | CATIRGTPSYEQYF | TGTGCCACCATCCGTGGGACACCCTCCTACGAGCAGTACTTC
TRBJ1-1 | TRBV18 | - | - | CASSPAPGGGGKSFF | TGTGCCAGCTCACCCGCCCCTGGGGGGGGTGGTAAGTCTTTCTTT
TRBJ2-3 | TRBV18 | TRBD1 | - | CASSPRQGRGTDTQYF | TGTGCCAGCTCACCCAGACAGGGAAGGGGAACAGATACGCAGTATTTT
TRBJ1-3 | TRBV5-1 | - | - | CASSHEPGTGRISGNTIYF | TGCGCCAGCAGCCACGAACCCGGGACTGGCAGGATCTCTGGAAACACCATATATTTT
TRBJ2-1 | TRBV5-1 | - | - | CASSPRTHSYNEQFF | TGCGCCAGCAGCCCACGGACTCACTCCTACAATGAGCAGTTCTTC
TRBJ2-7 | TRBV7-3 | - | - | CASSRGRGYEQYF | TGTGCCAGCAGCCGCGGAAGGGGGTACGAGCAGTACTTC